The entry that follows covers one T cell receptor (beta chain) sequence. Researchers ran the PCR with 60 Vbeta and 13 Jbeta primers. Clones were read by immunoSEQ multiplex PCR, and TCRdb kept only the in-frame ones, dropping some. In all, the sample yields about 160,000 clones. This entry belongs to a study of cytomegalovirus exposure and HLA in healthy donors. The CDR3 has 17 amino acids. V lost 3 bases to trimming and J lost 4 bases, with 21 bases between them. Germline CDR1 is LGHNT and CDR2 is FRNRAP. The chain employs TRBV12-5 and TRBJ2-5, with a possible D match to TRBD2 (5 bases). Sequenced input: PBMCs. This receptor was identified in a man aged 30-40 years in good health and CMV-seronegative. In DNA, the CDR3 is TGTGCTAGTGGTTTTGGAGTGGGAGAGAGGATTGGAGAGACCCAGTACTTC. Protein: CASGFGVGERIGETQYF.